The clone carrying this T cell receptor (beta chain) was counted a single time. Trimming left V 2 bases short and J 11 bases short, with 9 bases between. Germline lookup yields CDR1 MNHNS and CDR2 SASEGT. The CDR3 has 11 residues. The data originate from a study of T cell clones after liver transplantation. TCRdb keeps only in-frame clones here, not all; method: immunoSEQ multiplex PCR. In the table there are 85,000 to 130,000 clones, 82% of which are singletons. The clonotype was recovered from a human donor who received a liver transplant. The V call is TRBV6-1, the J call TRBJ1-1; weak D call: TRBD1 (6 bases). The material was CD4+ T cells from blood, obtained before liver transplant. DNA of the CDR3: TGTGCCAGCAGTGAAAACAGGGCGGCTTTCTTT. This encodes CASSENRAAFF.